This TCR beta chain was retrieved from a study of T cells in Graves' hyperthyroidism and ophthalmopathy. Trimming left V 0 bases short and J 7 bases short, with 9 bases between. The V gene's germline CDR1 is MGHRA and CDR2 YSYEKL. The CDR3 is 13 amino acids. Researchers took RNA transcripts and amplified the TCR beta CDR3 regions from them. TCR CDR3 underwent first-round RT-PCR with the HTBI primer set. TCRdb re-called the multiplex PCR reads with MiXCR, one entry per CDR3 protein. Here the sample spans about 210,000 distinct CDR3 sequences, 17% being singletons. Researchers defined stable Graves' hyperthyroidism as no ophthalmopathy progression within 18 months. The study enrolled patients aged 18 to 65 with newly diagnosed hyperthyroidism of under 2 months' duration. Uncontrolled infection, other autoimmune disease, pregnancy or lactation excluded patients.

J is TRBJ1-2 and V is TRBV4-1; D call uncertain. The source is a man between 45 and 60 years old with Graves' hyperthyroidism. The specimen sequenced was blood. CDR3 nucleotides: TGCGCCAGCAGCCAAGATCTTAGGGCTGGCTACACCTTC. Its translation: CASSQDLRAGYTF.